The source of this T cell receptor beta chain is a study of blood T cell repertoires in COVID-19. Original analysis: Amplification of reference gene primers was used by the study to estimate nucleated cell counts. The data were produced by immunoSEQ multiplex PCR, yet TCRdb's version contains in-frame clones alone and is incomplete. That table supplies the V and J calls and clone size; D and trimming were determined from the DNA. Seen here are almost 50,000 clones, more than 90% observed once, and the top ten hold around 3.7%. This CDR3 is 12 amino acids long. V was cut by 1 base and J by 11 bases, with 9 bases left in between. Germline V gives CDR1 LNHDA, CDR2 SQIVND (reference sequence).

The receptor was isolated from a human donor in a cohort sampled during active COVID-19. The sample was peripheral blood. This chain joins TRBV19 and TRBJ1-5; D is undetermined. CDR3 DNA: TGTGCCAGTAGTATAGGACGGGGTGCCCAGCATTTT. This translates into CASSIGRGAQHF.